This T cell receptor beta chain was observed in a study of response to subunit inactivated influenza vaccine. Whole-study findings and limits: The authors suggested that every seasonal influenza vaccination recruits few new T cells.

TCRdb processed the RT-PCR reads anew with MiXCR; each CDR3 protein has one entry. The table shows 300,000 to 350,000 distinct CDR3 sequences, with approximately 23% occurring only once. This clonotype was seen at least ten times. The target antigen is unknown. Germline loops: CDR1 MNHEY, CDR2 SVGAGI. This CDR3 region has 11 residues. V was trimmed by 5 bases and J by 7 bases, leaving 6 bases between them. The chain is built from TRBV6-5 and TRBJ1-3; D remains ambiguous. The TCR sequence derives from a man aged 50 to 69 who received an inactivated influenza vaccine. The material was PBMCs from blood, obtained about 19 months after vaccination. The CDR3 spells CASSHGNTIYF. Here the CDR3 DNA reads TGTGCCAGCAGTCACGGGAACACCATATATTTT.